The 29 T cell receptor beta chains in this list originate from one sample, sequenced in a study of blood T cell repertoires in COVID-19. This table comes from immunoSEQ multiplex PCR, and its TCRdb copy is limited to in-frame clones, with some not included. This sample carries about 91,000 clones, around 75% of them seen once, and the ten largest clones take roughly a quarter. The source material was peripheral blood. All receptors come from a man aged 65 to 79 with acute or convalescent COVID-19.

The chain combines TRBV6-2 or TRBV6-3 with TRBJ1-5; D unclear. Germline assignment: CDR1 MNHEY and CDR2 SVGEGT. The CDR3 length is 13 residues. The V end lost 3 bases, the J end lost 6 bases, and 9 bases lay between the germline ends. The CDR3: CASSYKPGQPQHF. The CDR3, as DNA: TGTGCCAGCAGTTATAAGCCGGGTCAGCCCCAGCATTTT.

The CDR3 protein is CASSYSPRGDTQYF. The CDR3 DNA is TGTGCCAGCAGTTATTCCCCCCGGGGAGATACGCAGTATTTT. The chain uses TRBV6-5 and TRBJ2-3, with D perhaps matching TRBD2 (5 bases). Trimming took 3 bases from V and 5 from J, leaving 12 bases between them. The CDR3 is 14 amino acids. Germline CDR1 MNHEY, CDR2 SVGAGI.

Only one count was recorded for this clone. The chain is built from TRBV15 and TRBJ1-3; D perhaps matches TRBD1 (6 bases). Per the germline V gene, CDR1 is LNHNV and CDR2 is YYDKDF (reference sequence). The CDR3 has 13 amino acids. Trimming took 5 bases from V and 3 from J, leaving 8 bases between them. As DNA, the CDR3 is TGTGCCACCAGCGGGACATTTGGAAACACCATATATTTT. Translated: CATSGTFGNTIYF.

This clone has a handful of counts. V and J are TRBV4-3 and TRBJ2-1; weak D call: TRBD2 (6 bases). There are 15 residues in the CDR3. CDR1 and CDR2 from the germline V gene are LGHNA and YSLEER. V was shortened by 1 base and J by 1 base, with 8 bases between the two germline ends. The CDR3 region is CASSQGRVSYNEQFF. The CDR3 nucleotides are TGCGCCAGCAGCCAAGGGAGGGTGTCCTACAATGAGCAGTTCTTC.

This chain uses TRBV23-1 with TRBJ2-7; 7 nucleotides line up with TRBD1. TRBV23-1 is an ORF, and what it does is uncertain. This CDR3 is 12 amino acids long. V shed 2 bases and J 9 bases; nucleotides not matched to a gene: 4. The DNA for the CDR3 is TGCGCCAGCAGTCAAAGACGGACAGGGCAGTACTTC. Protein product: CASSQRRTGQYF.

The chain joins TRBV15 to TRBJ1-1; D gene unclear. The CDR3 extends over 13 amino acids. Germline V gene data show CDR1 as LNHNV and CDR2 as YYDKDF (reference sequence). Trimming stripped 3 bases from V and 6 bases from J, with 11 bases between. CDR3 DNA: TGTGCCACCAGCAGGAGAAATGAAGCTGAAGCTTTCTTT. It yields the protein CATSRRNEAEAFF.

This clone was seen just once. The chain combines TRBV28 with TRBJ2-7, with TRBD2 matching over 7 bases. Trimming removed 7 bases from V and 2 bases from J; junction bases left unmatched: 2. Germline CDR1 is MDHEN and CDR2 is SYDVKM. The CDR3 has 12 residues. The CDR3 nucleotides are TGTGCCAGCACTAGCGGTGCCTACGAGCAGTACTTC. Amino acids: CASTSGAYEQYF.

This chain connects TRBV14 to TRBJ2-7; the D gene is possibly TRBD1 (6 bases). Between the trimmed V and J ends, which lost 5 bases and 6 bases, there was a span of 8 bases. CDR1 is SGHDN and CDR2 is FVKESK in the germline V gene. This CDR3 comprises 11 residues. CDR3 loop: CASSLGGEQYF. The CDR3 DNA sequence: TGTGCCAGCAGCTTAGGGGGCGAGCAGTACTTC.

The chain is built from TRBV28 and TRBJ2-7; 9 positions match TRBD2. Germline values: CDR1 MDHEN, CDR2 SYDVKM. This CDR3 is built from 12 residues. V lost 2 bases to trimming and J lost 7 bases; unmatched junction nucleotides: 0. CDR3 protein: CASSLLAGEQYF. DNA of the CDR3: TGTGCCAGCAGTTTACTAGCGGGGGAGCAGTACTTC.

CDR3 in amino acids: CASSPPGFNQPQHF. The DNA of the CDR3 is TGTGCCAGTAGCCCCCCGGGATTCAATCAGCCCCAGCATTTT. The chain links TRBV19 to TRBJ1-5; D unclear. CDR1 and CDR2 from the germline V gene are LNHDA and SQIVND (reference sequence). V gave up 6 bases and J gave up 3 bases, with 12 bases separating them. The CDR3 sequence is 14 residues long.

This clone came up a few times. V usage is TRBV29-1 and J usage is TRBJ1-5; 7 bases map to TRBD1. Germline V gene lookup returns CDR1 SQVTM and CDR2 ANQGSEA. V trimming: 2 bases; J trimming: 14 bases; junction bases outside the gene matches: 18. The CDR3 loop spans 15 amino acids. The CDR3 DNA sequence: TGCAGCGTTGAATTTGGGGACAGTGCCGGCGCAAGAGAGCATTTT. This encodes CSVEFGDSAGAREHF.

The chain has TRBV4-1 and TRBJ2-3; TRBD2 aligns across 12 bases. In germline, CDR1 is MGHRA, CDR2 YSYEKL. After removal of 3 bases from V and 3 bases from J, the junction contained 7 bases not matched to a gene. The CDR3 has 17 amino acids. The CDR3 here is CASSHGLAGSSTDTQYF. The DNA of the CDR3 is TGCGCCAGCAGCCACGGACTAGCGGGATCGAGTACAGATACGCAGTATTTT.

V usage is TRBV4-2 and J usage is TRBJ1-6, with D perhaps TRBD1 (5 bases). V lost 4 bases and J lost 15, with 16 bases in between. CDR1 is LGHNA and CDR2 is YNFKEQ in the germline V gene. The CDR3 runs 13 residues. DNA for the CDR3: TGTGCCAGCAGCCCCTGGGGCGGATCTGGCCTCCACTTT. This gives the protein CASSPWGGSGLHF.

This clone was detected a few times. The chain links TRBV21-1 to TRBJ2-7; the table's D call, TRBD1, has no DNA check behind it. TRBV21-1 is reported as a pseudogene. The CDR3 runs to 13 residues. CDR3 sequence reads: CASSKTGRHEQYF. CDR3 in DNA: TGTGCCAGCAGCAAAACAGGACGGCACGAGCAGTACTTC.

There are a few counts of this clone. V is TRBV5-5 and J is TRBJ2-7; D possibly corresponds to TRBD2 (5 bases). The CDR3 contains 16 residues. Germline CDR1 SGHKS, CDR2 YYEKEE (reference sequence). V was pared by 0 bases and J by 3 bases, with 16 bases between. The CDR3 DNA reads TGTGCCAGCAGCTTGGGGCCACGGCGGGCTTACTACGAGCAGTACTTC. Amino acids: CASSLGPRRAYYEQYF.

The V gene is TRBV2, the J gene TRBJ2-7; a possible D gene is TRBD1 (6 bases). CDR1 SNHLY and CDR2 FYNNEI come from the germline V gene. V was trimmed by 5 bases and J by 5 bases, leaving 10 bases between them. This CDR3 is built from 12 residues. The CDR3 nucleotides read TGTGCCAGCAGTAGACAGGTGAACGAGCAGTACTTC. Amino acid sequence: CASSRQVNEQYF.

There are many counts of this clone. V and J are TRBV28 and TRBJ2-3, with 10 positions matching TRBD2. The CDR3 loop spans 16 amino acids. J was trimmed by 3 bases and V by 3 bases; bases with no gene match: 6. Germline CDR1 MDHEN, CDR2 SYDVKM. The chain's CDR3 is CASSFPSGRGTDTQYF. The CDR3 DNA sequence: TGTGCCAGCAGTTTTCCAAGCGGGAGGGGGACAGATACGCAGTATTTT.

This sequence joins TRBV5-8 and TRBJ1-2; D not resolved. V dropped 5 bases and J dropped 7 bases, with 12 bases sitting between them. Per germline, CDR1 SGHTS and CDR2 YDEGEE. The CDR3 extends over 12 amino acids. The CDR3 region has the DNA TGTGCCAGCAGTCCTTGGAGAGTTGGCTACACCTTC. This codes for CASSPWRVGYTF.

This clone was recorded only once. The V and J genes are TRBV3-1 (or the pseudogene TRBV3-2) and TRBJ2-1; D perhaps matches TRBD2 (5 bases). In germline, CDR1 is LGHDT, CDR2 YNNKEL (reference sequence). V lost 4 bases and J lost 3, with 13 bases in between. This CDR3 spans 15 amino acids. CDR3: CASSPGSGNYNEQFF. The CDR3 bases are TGTGCCAGCAGCCCCGGGTCGGGGAACTACAATGAGCAGTTCTTC.

V and J are TRBV2 and TRBJ2-3; a possible D gene is TRBD1 (6 bases). Germline values: CDR1 SNHLY, CDR2 FYNNEI. V lost 10 bases to trimming and J lost 2 bases, with 16 bases between them. The CDR3 extends over 14 amino acids. The CDR3 loop reads CANLDRYNTDTQYF. The DNA of the CDR3 is TGTGCCAACCTAGACAGGTACAACACAGATACGCAGTATTTT. The full variable domain, completed using reference TRBV2 and TRBJ2-3, is EPEVTQTPSHQVTQMGQEVILRCVPISNHLYFYWYRQILGQKVEFLVSFYNNEISEKSEIFDDQFSVERPDGSNFTLKIRSTKLEDSAMYFCANLDRYNTDTQYFGPGTRLTVL.

This clone was seen only once. An end of the junction differs from the germline gene, which may be a read error. The rearrangement uses TRBV28 and TRBJ2-7, with a possible D match to TRBD2 (6 bases). The CDR3 extends over 12 amino acids. Germline CDR1 is MDHEN and CDR2 is SYDVKM. CDR3 residues: CASSLLRDSKRF. As DNA, the CDR3 is TGTGCCAGCAGTCTCCTCCGGGACTCCAAGCGCTTC.

The chain carries TRBV2 and TRBJ2-1, with D possibly TRBD2 on 7 matching bases. The germline CDR1 and CDR2 sequences are SNHLY and FYNNEI. This CDR3 is 15 amino acids long. V was trimmed by 4 bases and J by 4 bases, leaving 14 bases between them. The CDR3 region is CASSGEGGQYNEQFF. Written as DNA, the CDR3 is TGTGCCAGCAGTGGGGAGGGGGGACAATACAATGAGCAGTTCTTC.

This clone came up a few times. The chain employs TRBV5-1 and TRBJ2-1; 8 bases are a match to TRBD1. The V and J ends lost 4 bases and 6 bases, in that order; junction bases with no gene match: 9. Germline V CDR1 and CDR2: SGHRS, YFSETQ. The CDR3 is 15 amino acids. CDR3 residues: CASSVRTGLGNEQFF. The CDR3 DNA follows: TGCGCCAGCAGCGTACGGACAGGGTTAGGCAATGAGCAGTTCTTC.

Here the CDR3 DNA reads TGTGCCTGGAGGCCCCCGGGACACCTCTCCAATGAGCAGTTCTTC. The encoded protein is CAWRPPGHLSNEQFF. The chain recombines TRBV30 with TRBJ2-1; D may be TRBD1 (6 bases). CDR1 and CDR2 (germline): GTSNPN, SVGIG (reference sequence). Trimming shortened V by 3 bases and J by 6 bases, and 18 bases separated the two germline ends. The CDR3 consists of 15 residues.

This chain connects TRBV27 to TRBJ2-7; D perhaps matches TRBD1 (6 bases). This CDR3 is built from 17 residues. V lost 6 bases and J lost 4, with 25 bases in between. Germline lookup yields CDR1 MNHEY and CDR2 SMNVEV (reference sequence). CDR3 bases: TGTGCCAGCAGGAAAAGCTCCGGGACAAGGGAACTGTACGAGCAGTACTTC. It encodes CASRKSSGTRELYEQYF.

V and J are TRBV7-8 and TRBJ2-7, with D unresolved. CDR1 SGHVS and CDR2 FQNEAQ come from the germline V gene. The CDR3 spans 14 residues. Trimming cost V 5 bases and J 0 bases, with 11 bases left between them. The CDR3 region is CASSPVASSYEQYF. As DNA, the CDR3 is TGTGCCAGCAGCCCTGTGGCCAGCTCCTACGAGCAGTACTTC.

A few counts support this clone. The chain recombines TRBV19 with TRBJ2-3, with D perhaps matching TRBD2 (5 bases). Per the germline V gene, CDR1 is LNHDA and CDR2 is SQIVND (reference sequence). V lost 6 bases and J lost 2, with 24 bases in between. The CDR3 consists of 18 residues. The CDR3 DNA is TGTGCCAGTAGGAGGACTGGTCCCTCCGTAAATGTCACAGATACGCAGTATTTT. As protein: CASRRTGPSVNVTDTQYF.

The chain has TRBV19 and TRBJ2-7; 13 bases map to TRBD2. Germline V CDR1 and CDR2: LNHDA, SQIVND (reference sequence). Losses at the gene ends were 7 bases for V and 1 base for J; bases not matched to a gene: 10. The CDR3 totals 17 residues. CDR3 in DNA: TGTGCCAGTACCCGGGGGACTAGCGGGACGCATTCCTACGAGCAGTACTTC. Protein: CASTRGTSGTHSYEQYF.

The J gene is TRBJ2-2, the V gene TRBV21-1; TRBD2 was called by the table and not checked on the DNA. TRBV21-1 is reported as a pseudogene. The CDR3 spans 12 residues. CDR3 region: CASSKVSGELFF. The CDR3 DNA sequence: TGTGCCAGCAGCAAAGTTAGCGGGGAGCTGTTTTTT.